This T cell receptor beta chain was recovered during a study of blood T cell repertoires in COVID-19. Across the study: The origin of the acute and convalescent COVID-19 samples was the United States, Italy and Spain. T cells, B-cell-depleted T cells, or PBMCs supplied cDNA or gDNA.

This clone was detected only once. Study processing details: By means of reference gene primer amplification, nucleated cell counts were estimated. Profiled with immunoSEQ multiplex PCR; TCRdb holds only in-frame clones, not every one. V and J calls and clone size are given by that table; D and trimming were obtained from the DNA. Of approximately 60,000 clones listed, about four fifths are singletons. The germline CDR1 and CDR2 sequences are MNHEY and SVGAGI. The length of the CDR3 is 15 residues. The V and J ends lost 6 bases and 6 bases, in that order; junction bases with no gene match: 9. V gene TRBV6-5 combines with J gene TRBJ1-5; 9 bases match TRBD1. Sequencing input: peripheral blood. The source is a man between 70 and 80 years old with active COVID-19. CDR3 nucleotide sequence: TGTGCCAGCAGACCCGGGACAGGGTGGGGTCAGCCCCAGCATTTT. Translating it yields CASRPGTGWGQPQHF.